A selection of T cell receptor beta chains follows, all from one sample in a study of blood T cell repertoires in COVID-19. The method was immunoSEQ multiplex PCR; TCRdb's version includes in-frame clones alone and lacks a portion of them. This sample carries approximately 300,000 clones, around 81% of them seen once, and the ten largest clones take roughly 14%. The sample consisted of peripheral blood. The receptors come from an older person with COVID-19, enrolled during active disease. Each CDR3 is given with its conserved first and last residue. The D gene is left open where the match is weak. Clone size is stated in some rows and not others, as once, few, many or a class when expanded.

j_gene,len,d_gene,abundance,v_gene,CDR3nt,CDR3aa
TRBJ2-7,16,TRBD1,-,TRBV10-3,TGTGCCATCAGTGAGGGCGGGACAGGGACACCCCACGAGCAGTACTTC,CAISEGGTGTPHEQYF
TRBJ2-7,16,TRBD2,-,TRBV27,TGTGCCAGCAGTGCCAGACTAGCGGGAATCTGGCACGAGCAGTACTTC,CASSARLAGIWHEQYF
TRBJ2-3,15,TRBD1,-,TRBV5-1,TGCGCCAGCACCGGGACAGGGGACCCCACAGATACGCAGTATTTT,CASTGTGDPTDTQYF
TRBJ2-1,17,TRBD2,-,TRBV7-2,TGTGCCAGCAGCTTAGCGCGGGGGGCGGGAGTGGGTAATGAGCAGTTCTTC,CASSLARGAGVGNEQFF
TRBJ2-7,14,-,-,TRBV18,TGTGCCAGCTCACCACCGGTGGAGACCTACGAGCAGTACTTC,CASSPPVETYEQYF
TRBJ2-3,17,TRBD1,-,TRBV7-2,TGTGCCAGCAGCTTAGTTGTTAGGACAGGGCGGTCCGATACGCAGTATTTT,CASSLVVRTGRSDTQYF
TRBJ2-5,14,TRBD1,-,TRBV14,TGTGCCAGCAGCAAAACAGGGGGTAGAGAGACCCAGTACTTC,CASSKTGGRETQYF
TRBJ2-2,17,TRBD2,-,TRBV11-2,TGTGCCAGCAGCAGGAGACTAGCGGGAGGCCACACCGGGGAGCTGTTTTTT,CASSRRLAGGHTGELFF
TRBJ1-5,14,-,-,TRBV2,TGTGCCAGCACGGGGGTAACACCTAATCAGCCCCAGCATTTT,CASTGVTPNQPQHF
TRBJ1-2,15,TRBD1,-,TRBV27,TGTGCCAGCAGTCCCCAAACAGGGGGCATCTATGGCTACACCTTC,CASSPQTGGIYGYTF
TRBJ2-7,15,TRBD1,-,TRBV27,TGTGCCAGCAGTTCCCCGGGACAGGGGAACTACGAGCAGTACTTC,CASSSPGQGNYEQYF
TRBJ2-2,18,TRBD1,-,TRBV7-9,TGTGCCAGCAGCCACATTCTTATACAGGGGAAGAACACCGGGGAGCTGTTTTTT,CASSHILIQGKNTGELFF
TRBJ2-3,16,-,-,TRBV9,TGTGCCAGCAGCGGTGACCGGGTGGTGGTCCCAGATACGCAGTATTTT,CASSGDRVVVPDTQYF
TRBJ1-6,15,TRBD1,few,TRBV6-5,TGTGCCAGCAGCCCGACAGGGGGTTATAATTCACCCCTCCACTTT,CASSPTGGYNSPLHF
TRBJ2-7,14,-,-,TRBV5-5,TGTGCCAGCAGCGGGGAAGGGGGGGGCTACGAGCAGTACTTC,CASSGEGGGYEQYF
TRBJ2-1,14,TRBD1,-,TRBV18,TGTGCCAGCTCACCACCGAGGGGGCAGGATGAGCAGTTCTTC,CASSPPRGQDEQFF
TRBJ2-5,16,TRBD1,-,TRBV3-1/TRBV3-2,TGTGCCAGCAGCCACCCTACCCAGGGGGCAGGGGAGACCCAGTACTTC,CASSHPTQGAGETQYF
TRBJ2-7,15,-,few,TRBV5-4,TGTGCCAGCAGCTTGCCGGGAACAGCGGGCCACGAGCAGTACTTC,CASSLPGTAGHEQYF
TRBJ2-3,18,TRBD2,-,TRBV28,TGTGCCAGCAGTTTAGCCTCACTAGCGGGAGCCCTCACAGATACGCAGTATTTT,CASSLASLAGALTDTQYF
TRBJ1-1,14,-,-,TRBV5-1,TGCGCCAGCAGCTTGCACAGTAAGAACACTGAAGCTTTCTTT,CASSLHSKNTEAFF
TRBJ2-3,14,-,-,TRBV6-2/TRBV6-3,TGTGCCAGCAGTTACGTCGGGGTCACAGATACGCAGTATTTT,CASSYVGVTDTQYF
TRBJ2-3,19,TRBD2,-,TRBV6-2/TRBV6-3,TGTGCCAGCAGTTACACGCTAGCGGGGGGCGACGGGAGCACAGATACGCAGTATTTT,CASSYTLAGGDGSTDTQYF
TRBJ2-1,12,-,-,TRBV29-1,TGCAGCGTTGGCTCTACTCAGGGTGAGCAGTTCTTC,CSVGSTQGEQFF
TRBJ2-1,15,-,-,TRBV9,TGTGCCAGCAGCGTAGTCCCAGATTCCTACAATGAGCAGTTCTTC,CASSVVPDSYNEQFF
TRBJ2-2,14,-,-,TRBV7-7,TGTGCCAGCAGCTCTACAGCGAACACCGGGGAGCTGTTTTTT,CASSSTANTGELFF
TRBJ2-1,15,TRBD2,once,TRBV10-3,TGTGCCATCAGCAGCGGGGGGACCCCATACAATGAGCAGTTCTTC,CAISSGGTPYNEQFF
TRBJ1-5,16,TRBD1,-,TRBV27,TGTGCCAGCAGTGCGGGACAGGGGGGGAGCAATCAGCCCCAGCATTTT,CASSAGQGGSNQPQHF
TRBJ2-3,12,-,-,TRBV29-1,TGCAGCGTTGAAGTAGTGGGCAATACGCAGTATTTT,CSVEVVGNTQYF
TRBJ2-5,16,TRBD2,-,TRBV7-8,TGTGCCAGCAGCTTAAGAAGACTAGCGGGGCAAGAGACCCAGTACTTC,CASSLRRLAGQETQYF
TRBJ1-6,13,-,-,TRBV11-3,TGTGCCAGCAGCTTAGATCGTTATTCACCCCTCCACTTT,CASSLDRYSPLHF
TRBJ1-5,17,-,-,TRBV9,TGTGCCAGTTTGAAAGGGATCCACCTACGAGCGGATCAGCCCCAGCATTTT,CASLKGIHLRADQPQHF
TRBJ2-7,13,-,-,TRBV28,TGTGCCAGCAGCCAACCCAACAGGCGCGAGCAGTACTTC,CASSQPNRREQYF
TRBJ1-1,12,-,-,TRBV29-1,TGCAGCGCCAGGGCCTTGAACACTGAAGCTTTCTTT,CSARALNTEAFF
TRBJ2-7,16,TRBD2,-,TRBV2,TGTGCCAGCAGTGAAGATAGCGGGCGGAACTCCTACGAGCAGTACTTC,CASSEDSGRNSYEQYF
TRBJ2-1,16,TRBD2,-,TRBV7-8,TGTGCCAGCAGCATAACGGGACTAGTCTCCTACAATGAGCAGTTCTTC,CASSITGLVSYNEQFF
TRBJ2-4,16,-,-,TRBV3-1/TRBV3-2,TGTGCCAGCAGCCAGAGGGGGGGCGTGGGATTGAACATTCAGTACTTC,CASSQRGGVGLNIQYF
TRBJ2-3,17,TRBD2,-,TRBV6-2/TRBV6-3,TGTGCCAGCAGTTACTCTACTAAGCGGGGGGGCCGCGATACGCAGTATTTT,CASSYSTKRGGRDTQYF
TRBJ1-6,16,-,-,TRBV7-3,TGTGCCAGCAGCTTAACGGGGGGTTTAGGCCCCTGGTCCCTCCACTTT,CASSLTGGLGPWSLHF
TRBJ2-7,15,TRBD1,-,TRBV28,TGTGCCAGCACCGCCCGACAGGGACGGTTTAACGAGCAGTACTTC,CASTARQGRFNEQYF
TRBJ1-6,16,TRBD1,few,TRBV6-1,TGTGCCAGCAGTGGTATGGCAGGGGGCTCAGATTCACCCCTCCACTTT,CASSGMAGGSDSPLHF
TRBJ1-1,15,-,-,TRBV28,TGTGCCAGCAGTTTATGGGCGGGGAATTTGGGGGAAGCTTTCTTT,CASSLWAGNLGEAFF
TRBJ1-3,16,-,-,TRBV18,TGTGCCAGCTCACCCGGCGGGGCCCGCTCTGGAAACACCATATATTTT,CASSPGGARSGNTIYF
TRBJ1-5,16,-,-,TRBV7-8,TGTGCCAGCAGCTTAGGTCTCGATGCAGGGGTTCAGCCCCAGCATTTT,CASSLGLDAGVQPQHF
TRBJ2-6,19,TRBD1,-,TRBV11-3,TGTGCCAGCAGCTTAGATCTGGGACAGGGGGCCTCTGGGGCCAACGTCCTGACTTTC,CASSLDLGQGASGANVLTF
TRBJ2-5,13,TRBD1,-,TRBV19,TGTGCCAGTAGTGGGACAGTCCAAGAGACCCAGTACTTC,CASSGTVQETQYF
TRBJ2-7,13,TRBD2,-,TRBV7-3,TGTGCCAGCAGCTCTGGGACTAGCGACGAGCAGTACTTC,CASSSGTSDEQYF
TRBJ1-1,14,-,few,TRBV19,TGTGCCAGTATAGGAGGGCTCCTGAACACTGAAGCTTTCTTT,CASIGGLLNTEAFF
TRBJ2-1,12,-,-,TRBV12-3/TRBV12-4,TGTGCCAGCACACAGGGTCTAAATGAGCAGTTCTTC,CASTQGLNEQFF
TRBJ2-3,16,TRBD1,-,TRBV7-2,TGTGCCAGCAGCTTAGGGACAGGGGGCAGAACAGATACGCAGTATTTT,CASSLGTGGRTDTQYF
TRBJ1-2,16,-,-,TRBV6-4,TGTGCCAGCAGTGACTCGGGGCAACCTGGGAGGGATGGCTACACCTTC,CASSDSGQPGRDGYTF
TRBJ2-5,17,TRBD1,-,TRBV5-1,TGCGCCAGCAGCTTGGACGGACAGGGGGCGTGGGGGGAGACCCAGTACTTC,CASSLDGQGAWGETQYF
TRBJ2-5,15,-,-,TRBV19,TGTGCCAGTAGTCGAATAACAGGGGGGGGAGAGACCCAGTACTTC,CASSRITGGGETQYF
TRBJ2-3,16,-,-,TRBV7-3,TGTGCCAGCAGCTTTAGGGGGGGCCAAGTAGCAGATACGCAGTATTTT,CASSFRGGQVADTQYF
TRBJ1-1,15,-,-,TRBV5-8,TGTGCCAGCAGCTTAGTCCCCGGCGGGTACACTGAAGCTTTCTTT,CASSLVPGGYTEAFF
TRBJ1-2,13,-,-,TRBV15,TGTGCCACCAGCAGAGACGCGGTCGGGGGCTACACCTTC,CATSRDAVGGYTF